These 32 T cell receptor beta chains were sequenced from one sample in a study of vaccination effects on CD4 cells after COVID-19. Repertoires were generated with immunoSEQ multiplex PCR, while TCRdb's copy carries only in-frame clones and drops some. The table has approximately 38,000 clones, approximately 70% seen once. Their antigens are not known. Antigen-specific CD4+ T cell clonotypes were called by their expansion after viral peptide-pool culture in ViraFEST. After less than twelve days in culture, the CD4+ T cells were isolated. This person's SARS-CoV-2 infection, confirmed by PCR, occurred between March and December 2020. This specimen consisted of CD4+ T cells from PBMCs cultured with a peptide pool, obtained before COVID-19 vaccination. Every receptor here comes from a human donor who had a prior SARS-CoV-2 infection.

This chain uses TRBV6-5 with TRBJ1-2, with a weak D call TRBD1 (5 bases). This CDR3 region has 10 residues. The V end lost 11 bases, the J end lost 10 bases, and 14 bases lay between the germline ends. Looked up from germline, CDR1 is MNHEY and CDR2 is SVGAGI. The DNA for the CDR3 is TGTGCCGCACGAGGGGTGAACTACACCTTC. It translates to CAARGVNYTF.

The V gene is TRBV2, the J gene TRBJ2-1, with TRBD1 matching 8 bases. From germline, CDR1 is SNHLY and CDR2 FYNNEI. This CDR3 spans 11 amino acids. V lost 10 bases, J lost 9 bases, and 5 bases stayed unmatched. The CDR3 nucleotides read TGTGCCACCGTGGGACAGGCTGAGCAGTTCTTC. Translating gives CATVGQAEQFF. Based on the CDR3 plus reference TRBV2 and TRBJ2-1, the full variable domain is EPEVTQTPSHQVTQMGQEVILRCVPISNHLYFYWYRQILGQKVEFLVSFYNNEISEKSEIFDDQFSVERPDGSNFTLKIRSTKLEDSAMYFCATVGQAEQFFGPGTRLTVL.

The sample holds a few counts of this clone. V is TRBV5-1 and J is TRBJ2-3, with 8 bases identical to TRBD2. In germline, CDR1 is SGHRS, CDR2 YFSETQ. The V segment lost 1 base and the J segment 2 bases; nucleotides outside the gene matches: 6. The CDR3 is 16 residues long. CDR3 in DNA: TGCGCCAGCAGCTTGTATGCGGGGGGCCTCACAGATACGCAGTATTTT. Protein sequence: CASSLYAGGLTDTQYF.

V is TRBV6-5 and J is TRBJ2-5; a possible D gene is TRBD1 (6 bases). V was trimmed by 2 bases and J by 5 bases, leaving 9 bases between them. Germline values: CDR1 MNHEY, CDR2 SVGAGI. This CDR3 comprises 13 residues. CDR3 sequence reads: CASSYGGWETQYF. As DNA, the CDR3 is TGTGCCAGCAGTTACGGGGGCTGGGAGACCCAGTACTTC.

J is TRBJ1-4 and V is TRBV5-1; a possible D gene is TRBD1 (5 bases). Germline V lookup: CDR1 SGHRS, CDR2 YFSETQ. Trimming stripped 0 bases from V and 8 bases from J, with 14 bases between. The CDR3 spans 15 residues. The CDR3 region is CASSLDGARYEKLFF. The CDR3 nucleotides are TGCGCCAGCAGCTTGGATGGGGCTCGGTACGAAAAACTGTTTTTT.

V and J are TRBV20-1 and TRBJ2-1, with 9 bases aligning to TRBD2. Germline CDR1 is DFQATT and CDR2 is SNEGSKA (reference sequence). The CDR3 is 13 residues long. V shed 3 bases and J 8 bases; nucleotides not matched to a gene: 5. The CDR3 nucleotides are TGCAGTGCTAGTTCGGGACTAGCATATGAGCAGTTCTTC. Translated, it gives CSASSGLAYEQFF.

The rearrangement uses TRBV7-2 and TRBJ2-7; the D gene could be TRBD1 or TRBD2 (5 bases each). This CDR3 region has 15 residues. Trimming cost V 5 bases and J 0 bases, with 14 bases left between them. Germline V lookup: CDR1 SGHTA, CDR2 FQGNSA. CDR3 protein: CASSPGPTGSYEQYF. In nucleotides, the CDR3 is TGTGCCAGCAGCCCGGGACCGACCGGCTCCTACGAGCAGTACTTC.

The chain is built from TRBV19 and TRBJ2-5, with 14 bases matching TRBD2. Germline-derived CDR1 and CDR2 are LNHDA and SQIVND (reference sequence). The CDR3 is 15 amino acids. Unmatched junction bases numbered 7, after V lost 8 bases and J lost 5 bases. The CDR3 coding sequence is TGTGCCAGTGGACTAGCGGGAGGTTACGGCGAGACCCAGTACTTC. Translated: CASGLAGGYGETQYF.

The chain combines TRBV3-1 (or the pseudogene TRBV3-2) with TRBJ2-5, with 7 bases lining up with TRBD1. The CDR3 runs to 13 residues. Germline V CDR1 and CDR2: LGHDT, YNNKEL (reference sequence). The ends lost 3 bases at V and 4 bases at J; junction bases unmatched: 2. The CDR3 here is CASSHNRGETQYF. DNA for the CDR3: TGTGCCAGCAGCCATAACAGGGGAGAGACCCAGTACTTC.

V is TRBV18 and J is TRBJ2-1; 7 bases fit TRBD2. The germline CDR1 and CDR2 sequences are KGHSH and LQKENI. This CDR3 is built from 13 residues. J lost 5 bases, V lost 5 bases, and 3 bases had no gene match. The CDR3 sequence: CASSGGTNNEQFF. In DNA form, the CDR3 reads TGTGCCAGCTCAGGCGGGACTAACAATGAGCAGTTCTTC.

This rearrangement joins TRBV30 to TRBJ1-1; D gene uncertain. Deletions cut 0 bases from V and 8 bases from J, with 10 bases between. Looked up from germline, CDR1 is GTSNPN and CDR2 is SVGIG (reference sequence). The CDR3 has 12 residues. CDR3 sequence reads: CAWSVRTAEAFF. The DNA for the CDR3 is TGTGCCTGGAGTGTACGAACAGCAGAAGCTTTCTTT.

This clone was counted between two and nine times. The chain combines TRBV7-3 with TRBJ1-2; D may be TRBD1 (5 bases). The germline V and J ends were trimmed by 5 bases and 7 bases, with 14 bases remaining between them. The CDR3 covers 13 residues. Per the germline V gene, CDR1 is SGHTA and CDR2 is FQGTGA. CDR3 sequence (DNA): TGTGCCAGCAGCCTCGACAGTAGCGGTGGCTACACCTTC. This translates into CASSLDSSGGYTF.

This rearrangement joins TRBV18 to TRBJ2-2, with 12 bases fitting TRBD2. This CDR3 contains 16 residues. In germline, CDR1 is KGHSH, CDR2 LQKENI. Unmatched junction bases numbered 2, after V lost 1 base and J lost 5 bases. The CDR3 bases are TGTGCCAGCTCACCACAGGGACTAGCGGGTACCGGGGAGCTGTTTTTT. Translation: CASSPQGLAGTGELFF.

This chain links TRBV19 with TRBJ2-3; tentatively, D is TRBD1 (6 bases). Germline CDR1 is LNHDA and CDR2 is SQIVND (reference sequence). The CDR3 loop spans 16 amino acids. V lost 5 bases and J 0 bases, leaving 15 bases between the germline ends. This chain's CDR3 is CASSPPGVPSTDTQYF. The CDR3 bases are TGTGCCAGTAGTCCCCCAGGGGTTCCTAGCACAGATACGCAGTATTTT.

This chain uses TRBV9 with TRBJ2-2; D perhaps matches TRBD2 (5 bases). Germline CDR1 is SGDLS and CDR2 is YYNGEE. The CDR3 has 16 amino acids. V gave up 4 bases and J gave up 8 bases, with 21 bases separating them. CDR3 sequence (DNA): TGTGCCAGCAGCCAACGGGATGGTGTTTCCAGGGGGGAGCTGTTTTTT. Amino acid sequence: CASSQRDGVSRGELFF.

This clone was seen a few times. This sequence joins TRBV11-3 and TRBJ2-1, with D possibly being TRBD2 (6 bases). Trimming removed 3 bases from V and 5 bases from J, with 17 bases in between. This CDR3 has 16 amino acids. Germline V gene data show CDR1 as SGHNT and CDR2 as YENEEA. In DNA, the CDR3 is TGTGCCAGCAGCTTCGGACGGGAGAGTTCTCACAATGAGCAGTTCTTC. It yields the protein CASSFGRESSHNEQFF.

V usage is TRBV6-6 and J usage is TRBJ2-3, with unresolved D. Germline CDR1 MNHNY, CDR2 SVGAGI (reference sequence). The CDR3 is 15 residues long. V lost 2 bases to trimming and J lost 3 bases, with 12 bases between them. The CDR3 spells CASSYDYSRTDTQYF. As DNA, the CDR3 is TGTGCCAGCAGTTACGATTACAGCCGGACAGATACGCAGTATTTT.

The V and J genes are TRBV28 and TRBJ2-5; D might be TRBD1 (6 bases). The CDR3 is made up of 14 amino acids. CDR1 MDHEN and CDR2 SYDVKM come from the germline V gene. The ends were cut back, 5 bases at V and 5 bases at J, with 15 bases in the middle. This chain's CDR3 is CASSRTGLEETQYF. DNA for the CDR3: TGTGCCAGCAGTAGAACAGGGTTGGAGGAGACCCAGTACTTC.

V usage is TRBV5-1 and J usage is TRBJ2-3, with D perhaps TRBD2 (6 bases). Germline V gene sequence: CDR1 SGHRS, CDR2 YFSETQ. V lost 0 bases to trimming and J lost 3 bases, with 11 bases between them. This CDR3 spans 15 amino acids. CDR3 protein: CASSLVAGYTDTQYF. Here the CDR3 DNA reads TGCGCCAGCAGCTTGGTTGCGGGATATACAGATACGCAGTATTTT.

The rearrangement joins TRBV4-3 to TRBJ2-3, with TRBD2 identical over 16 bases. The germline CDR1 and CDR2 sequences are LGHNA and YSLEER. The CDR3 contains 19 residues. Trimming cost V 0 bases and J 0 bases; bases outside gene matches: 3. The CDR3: CASSQDEGLAGGSTDTQYF. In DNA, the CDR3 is TGCGCCAGCAGCCAAGATGAGGGACTAGCGGGAGGGAGCACAGATACGCAGTATTTT.

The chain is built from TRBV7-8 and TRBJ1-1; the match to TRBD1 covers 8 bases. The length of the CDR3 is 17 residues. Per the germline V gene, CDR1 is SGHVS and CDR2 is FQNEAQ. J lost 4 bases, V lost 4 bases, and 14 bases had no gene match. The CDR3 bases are TGTGCCAGCAGCTCATGGGCCGGGGCAGGGGGCCGCACTGAAGCTTTCTTT. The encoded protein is CASSSWAGAGGRTEAFF.

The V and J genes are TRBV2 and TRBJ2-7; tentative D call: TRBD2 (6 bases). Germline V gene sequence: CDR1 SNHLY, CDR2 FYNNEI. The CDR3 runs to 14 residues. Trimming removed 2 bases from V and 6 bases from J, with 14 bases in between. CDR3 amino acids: CASSESGEEFEQYF. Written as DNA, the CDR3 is TGTGCCAGCAGTGAATCTGGGGAGGAGTTCGAGCAGTACTTC. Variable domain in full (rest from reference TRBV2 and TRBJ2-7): EPEVTQTPSHQVTQMGQEVILRCVPISNHLYFYWYRQILGQKVEFLVSFYNNEISEKSEIFDDQFSVERPDGSNFTLKIRSTKLEDSAMYFCASSESGEEFEQYFGPGTRLTVT.

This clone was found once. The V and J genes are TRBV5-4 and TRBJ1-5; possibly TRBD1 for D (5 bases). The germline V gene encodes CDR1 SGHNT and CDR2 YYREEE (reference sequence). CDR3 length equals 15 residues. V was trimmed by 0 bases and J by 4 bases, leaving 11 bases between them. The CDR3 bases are TGTGCCAGCAGCTTGGCGGGGGGTCGAAATCAGCCCCAGCATTTT. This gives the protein CASSLAGGRNQPQHF. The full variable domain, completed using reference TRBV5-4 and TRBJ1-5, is ETGVTQSPTHLIKTRGQQVTLRCSSQSGHNTVSWYQQALGQGPQFIFQYYREEENGRGNFPPRFSGLQFPNYSSELNVNALELDDSALYLCASSLAGGRNQPQHFGDGTRLSIL.

CDR3 residues: CASSLFGTENYGYTF. The DNA for the CDR3 is TGTGCCAGCAGCTTATTCGGGACAGAGAACTATGGCTACACCTTC. The gene calls are TRBV5-5 and TRBJ1-2; 7 nucleotides line up with TRBD1. J gave up 2 bases and V 2 bases, and 6 bases lay outside the gene matches. CDR1 SGHKS and CDR2 YYEKEE come from the germline V gene (reference sequence). The CDR3 runs 15 residues. Supplemented by reference TRBV5-5 and TRBJ1-2, the full variable domain reads DAGVTQSPTHLIKTRGQQVTLRCSPISGHKSVSWYQQVLGQGPQFIFQYYEKEERGRGNFPDRFSARQFPNYSSELNVNALLLGDSALYLCASSLFGTENYGYTFGSGTRLTVV.

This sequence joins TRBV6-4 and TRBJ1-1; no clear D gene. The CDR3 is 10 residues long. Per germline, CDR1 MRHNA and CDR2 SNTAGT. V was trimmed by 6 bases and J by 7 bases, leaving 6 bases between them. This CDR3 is CASRGGEAFF. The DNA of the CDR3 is TGTGCCAGCAGGGGAGGTGAAGCTTTCTTT.

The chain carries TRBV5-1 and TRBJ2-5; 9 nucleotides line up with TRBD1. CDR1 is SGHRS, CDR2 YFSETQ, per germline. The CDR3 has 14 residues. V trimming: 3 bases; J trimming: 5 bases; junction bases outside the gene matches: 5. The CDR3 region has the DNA TGCGCCAGCAGCTCGGGACAGGGTGGGGAGACCCAGTACTTC. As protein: CASSSGQGGETQYF. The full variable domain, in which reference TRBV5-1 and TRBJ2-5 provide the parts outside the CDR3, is KAGVTQTPRYLIKTRGQQVTLSCSPISGHRSVSWYQQTPGQGLQFLFEYFSETQRNKGNFPGRFSGRQFSNSRSEMNVSTLELGDSALYLCASSSGQGGETQYFGPGTRLLVL.

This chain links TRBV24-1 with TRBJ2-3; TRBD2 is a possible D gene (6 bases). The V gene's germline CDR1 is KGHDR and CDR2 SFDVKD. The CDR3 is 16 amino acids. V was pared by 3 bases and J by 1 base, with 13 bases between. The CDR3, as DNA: TGTGCCACCAGTGATCCGGGACTGTTCGGCACAGATACGCAGTATTTT. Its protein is CATSDPGLFGTDTQYF.

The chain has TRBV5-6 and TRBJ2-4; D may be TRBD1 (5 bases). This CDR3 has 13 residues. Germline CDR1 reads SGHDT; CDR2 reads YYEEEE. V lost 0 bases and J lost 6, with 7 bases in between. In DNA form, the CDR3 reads TGTGCCAGCAGCTTGGCGGACATAAACATTCAGTACTTC. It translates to CASSLADINIQYF. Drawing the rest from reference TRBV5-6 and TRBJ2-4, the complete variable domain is DAGVTQSPTHLIKTRGQQVTLRCSPKSGHDTVSWYQQALGQGPQFIFQYYEEEERQRGNFPDRFSGHQFPNYSSELNVNALLLGDSALYLCASSLADINIQYFGAGTRLSVL.

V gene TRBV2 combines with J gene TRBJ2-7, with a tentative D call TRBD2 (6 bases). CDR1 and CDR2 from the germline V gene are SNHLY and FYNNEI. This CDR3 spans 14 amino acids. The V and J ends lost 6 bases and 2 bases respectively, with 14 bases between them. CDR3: CASRGGLPPYEQYF. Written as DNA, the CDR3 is TGTGCCAGCAGGGGAGGACTCCCACCCTACGAGCAGTACTTC.

The CDR3 reads CASSPGSSSYNEQFF. CDR3 coding DNA: TGTGCCAGCAGCCCTGGCTCGAGCTCCTACAATGAGCAGTTCTTC. V and J are TRBV11-3 and TRBJ2-1; no reliable D call. V shed 5 bases and J shed 0 bases, with 11 bases lying between them. CDR3 length: 15 amino acids. Germline loops: CDR1 SGHNT, CDR2 YENEEA.

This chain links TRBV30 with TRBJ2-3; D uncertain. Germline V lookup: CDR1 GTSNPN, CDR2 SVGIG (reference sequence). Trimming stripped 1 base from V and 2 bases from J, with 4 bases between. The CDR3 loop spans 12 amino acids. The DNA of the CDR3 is TGTGCCTGGAGTGATCCCACAGATACGCAGTATTTT. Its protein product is CAWSDPTDTQYF.

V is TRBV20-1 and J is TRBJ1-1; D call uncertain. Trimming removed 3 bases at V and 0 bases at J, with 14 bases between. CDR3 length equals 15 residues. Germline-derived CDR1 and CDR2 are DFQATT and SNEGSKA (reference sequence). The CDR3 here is CSASHPGSVNTEAFF. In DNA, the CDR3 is TGCAGTGCTAGTCATCCGGGTTCGGTGAACACTGAAGCTTTCTTT.